This paragraph covers one T cell receptor beta chain sequence. Its specificity is not known. The sample belongs to a study of Ad26.COV2.S vaccination and SARS-CoV-2 variants. V was shortened by 1 base and J by 0 bases, with 12 bases between the two germline ends. The CDR3 totals 17 residues. The germline V gene encodes CDR1 SEHNR and CDR2 FQNEAQ (reference sequence). The protocol was immunoSEQ multiplex PCR, while the TCRdb copy is restricted to in-frame clones and leaves out a portion. The repertoire holds 300,000 to 350,000 clones, with roughly 90% as singletons. Findings of the study overall: The study found higher spike-specific TCR breadth in vaccine than placebo recipients.

Described treatment: around 19 received Ad26.COV2.S at low or high dose, single or two shots; 5 received placebo; per-sample allocation not given. Following the first vaccine or placebo injection, samples were taken on day 63. Sequences were derived from peripheral blood, sampled in a trial of Ad26.COV2.S vaccine versus placebo. The receptor was derived from a person between 18 and 65 years old who received the Ad26.COV2.S COVID-19 vaccine or a placebo. The chain combines TRBV7-9 with TRBJ1-4; no firm D call. CDR3 loop: CASSLEDTISTNEKLFF. The CDR3, as DNA: TGTGCCAGCAGCTTAGAAGACACTATCTCAACTAATGAAAAACTGTTTTTT.